The clone carrying this T cell receptor beta chain was counted a few times. Its antigen is unknown. This entry belongs to a study of CD8 T cells in ankylosing spondylitis. This CDR3 is 17 amino acids long. Trimming took 6 bases from V and 4 from J; bases not matched to a gene: 12. Quantitative molecular-barcoded 5'-RACE generated the TCR beta libraries. TCRdb used MiXCR to reprocess the 5' RACE reads, holding one entry per CDR3 protein. The table has 300,000 to 350,000 distinct CDR3 sequences, about 20% seen once; the top ten hold under 4%. The study's findings and limits: Reports of some motif variants in reactive arthritis synovial fluid and blood predate this one.

The sequence was obtained from a female donor with ankylosing spondylitis or in good health (not recorded which). The sample was blood, either unsorted or a sorted T cell fraction (not recorded which). The V call is TRBV12-3 or TRBV12-4, the J call TRBJ2-1; 10 nucleotides match TRBD2. In DNA form, the CDR3 reads TGTGCCAGCAGCGACCATCTAGCGGGAGAGGGTTACAATGAGCAGTTCTTC. Amino acid sequence: CASSDHLAGEGYNEQFF.